This passage covers 22 T cell receptor beta chains from one sample sequenced in a study of blood T cell repertoires in COVID-19. Only in-frame clones appear in the TCRdb table, and some are missing; sequencing was by immunoSEQ multiplex PCR. In the table there are over 95,000 clones, more than 80% of which are singletons. Sequences were obtained from peripheral blood. The receptor set was obtained from a woman aged 40 to 50 with acute or convalescent COVID-19.

V usage is TRBV10-3 and J usage is TRBJ2-7; TRBD2 agrees at 11 bases. The CDR3 consists of 14 residues. Germline assignment: CDR1 ENHRY and CDR2 SYGVKD. The J segment lost 1 base and the V segment lost 10 bases, leaving 6 bases of the junction unmatched. As DNA, the CDR3 is TGTGCCACCTCCGGGACTAGCGGTTCCTACGAGCAGTACTTC. Its translation: CATSGTSGSYEQYF.

V gene TRBV7-9 combines with J gene TRBJ1-5; 8 bases fit TRBD1. CDR3 size: 14 residues. Unmatched junction bases numbered 1, after V lost 1 base and J lost 5 bases. Germline V lookup: CDR1 SEHNR, CDR2 FQNEAQ (reference sequence). DNA of the CDR3: TGTGCCAGCAGCTTAGACAGGGGGGATCAGCCCCAGCATTTT. It codes for CASSLDRGDQPQHF.

The chain carries TRBV11-2 and TRBJ2-7; D is uncertain. This CDR3 has 13 amino acids. The germline V gene encodes CDR1 SGHAT and CDR2 FQNNGV. Trimming stripped 3 bases from V and 2 bases from J, with 8 bases between. CDR3 in amino acids: CASSFPRTYEQYF. In DNA, the CDR3 is TGTGCCAGCAGCTTCCCTAGAACCTACGAGCAGTACTTC.

The rearrangement links TRBV5-1 to TRBJ1-1; a possible D gene is TRBD1 (5 bases). The CDR3 consists of 13 residues. From germline, CDR1 is SGHRS and CDR2 YFSETQ. Trimming left V 0 bases short and J 4 bases short, with 7 bases between. Here the CDR3 reads CASSLEGPTEAFF. The CDR3 region has the DNA TGCGCCAGCAGCTTGGAGGGGCCCACTGAAGCTTTCTTT.

The J gene is TRBJ1-6, the V gene TRBV5-1; D gene uncertain. The CDR3 loop spans 16 amino acids. Between the trimmed V and J ends, which lost 2 bases and 0 bases, there was a span of 9 bases. Germline assignment: CDR1 SGHRS and CDR2 YFSETQ. CDR3 sequence (DNA): TGCGCCAGCAGCTTCCGAGTAAGCTCCTATAATTCACCCCTCCACTTT. It encodes CASSFRVSSYNSPLHF.

V is TRBV5-1 and J is TRBJ1-1; TRBD1 matches 8 bases. The CDR3 length is 16 residues. Germline CDR1 is SGHRS and CDR2 is YFSETQ. Trimming removed 0 bases from V and 0 bases from J; junction bases left unmatched: 4. The CDR3 DNA follows: TGCGCCAGCAGCTTGGGGGGACAGGTTATGAACACTGAAGCTTTCTTT. It specifies CASSLGGQVMNTEAFF.

The chain joins TRBV11-2 to TRBJ1-3, with D unclear. Germline V gene data show CDR1 as SGHAT and CDR2 as FQNNGV. V lost 4 bases and J 0 bases, leaving 10 bases between the germline ends. The CDR3 totals 15 residues. CDR3 residues: CASSSGFISGNTIYF. DNA of the CDR3: TGTGCCAGCAGCTCGGGATTTATCTCTGGAAACACCATATATTTT.

This chain connects TRBV6-6 to TRBJ2-7, with D hard to call. Trimming took off 0 bases at V and 3 bases at J, with 9 bases between the two ends. The germline V gene encodes CDR1 MNHNY and CDR2 SVGAGI (reference sequence). The CDR3 extends over 14 amino acids. The CDR3 region is CASSYSAPLYEQYF. DNA of the CDR3: TGTGCCAGCAGTTACTCGGCTCCGCTCTACGAGCAGTACTTC.

Only a few counts were recorded for this clone. The rearrangement joins TRBV9 to TRBJ2-2; possible D gene TRBD1, 6 bases. With 3 bases removed from V and 4 bases from J, the gap between germline ends came to 16 bases. From germline, CDR1 is SGDLS and CDR2 YYNGEE. This CDR3 has 16 amino acids. The CDR3, as DNA: TGTGCCAGCAGCGCCAGCTCAGGGGTCCCCACCGGGGAGCTGTTTTTT. It is translated as CASSASSGVPTGELFF.

Written as DNA, the CDR3 is TGTGCCAGCATTGACGGTTTAGGACAGGCAGGAGGAAAGCAGTACTTC. This gives the protein CASIDGLGQAGGKQYF. The chain is built from TRBV9 and TRBJ2-7; 7 nucleotides agree with TRBD1. The trim removed 6 bases at V and 8 bases at J, leaving 20 bases unmatched. CDR3 length: 16 residues. Germline CDR1 and CDR2: SGDLS and YYNGEE.

The CDR3 DNA is TGTGCCAGCAGCCAAGTACTGGGACAGGGGAACACTGAAGCTTTCTTT. Its translation is CASSQVLGQGNTEAFF. The genes are TRBV3-1 (or the pseudogene TRBV3-2) and TRBJ1-1, with 9 bases fitting TRBD1. The V gene's germline CDR1 is LGHDT and CDR2 YNNKEL (reference sequence). The CDR3 loop spans 16 amino acids. V lost 1 base and J lost 1; bases outside the gene matches: 4.

The rearrangement uses TRBV9 and TRBJ2-1; 11 nucleotides align to TRBD2. Germline V CDR1 and CDR2: SGDLS, YYNGEE. This CDR3 comprises 17 residues. The trim removed 0 bases at V and 4 bases at J, leaving 6 bases unmatched. Written as DNA, the CDR3 is TGTGCCAGCAGCGTAGGGTCTAGCGGGGGGCCTTACAATGAGCAGTTCTTC. It encodes CASSVGSSGGPYNEQFF.

The chain recombines TRBV20-1 with TRBJ2-7; 12 bases match TRBD2. Trimming removed 3 bases from V and 2 bases from J; junction bases left unmatched: 5. The CDR3 sequence is 15 residues long. Germline CDR1 reads DFQATT; CDR2 reads SNEGSKA (reference sequence). DNA of the CDR3: TGCAGTGCTAGTCTCGGGACTAGCGGGCCCTACGAGCAGTACTTC. Translating it yields CSASLGTSGPYEQYF.

The rearrangement uses TRBV29-1 and TRBJ1-1; TRBD1 is a possible D gene (5 bases). Germline-derived CDR1 and CDR2 are SQVTM and ANQGSEA. V was pared by 7 bases and J by 6 bases, with 9 bases between. The CDR3 spans 10 residues. This chain's CDR3 is CSGLGPEAFF. The CDR3 DNA reads TGCAGCGGCCTGGGGCCTGAAGCTTTCTTT.

The chain combines TRBV19 with TRBJ1-2; possible D gene TRBD1, 5 bases. CDR1 is LNHDA, CDR2 SQIVND, per germline (reference sequence). V lost 3 bases to trimming and J lost 4 bases, with 15 bases between them. This CDR3 has 15 amino acids. The CDR3 bases are TGTGCCAGTAGTATTGTCACGTGGCAGGGCTATGGCTACACCTTC. Translation: CASSIVTWQGYGYTF. Full variable domain (missing parts from reference TRBV19 and TRBJ1-2): DGGITQSPKYLFRKEGQNVTLSCEQNLNHDAMYWYRQDPGQGLRLIYYSQIVNDFQKGDIAEGYSVSREKKESFPLTVTSAQKNPTAFYLCASSIVTWQGYGYTFGSGTRLTVV.

In this sample, this clone turned up a few times. V gene TRBV7-6 combines with J gene TRBJ2-2, with TRBD2 identical over 11 bases. CDR3 length: 15 amino acids. In germline, CDR1 is SGHVS, CDR2 FNYEAQ. Trimming took 5 bases from V and 9 from J; bases not matched to a gene: 8. This CDR3 is CASSLIAGGPRELFF. CDR3 nucleotides: TGTGCCAGCAGCCTCATAGCGGGGGGGCCTCGGGAGCTGTTTTTT.

This sequence joins TRBV28 and TRBJ2-1, with D perhaps matching TRBD1 (5 bases). Trimming took off 5 bases at V and 5 bases at J, with 10 bases between the two ends. CDR3 length: 13 amino acids. The germline V gene encodes CDR1 MDHEN and CDR2 SYDVKM. The CDR3 nucleotides are TGTGCCAGCAGTAGTGACAGAGACAATGAGCAGTTCTTC. Protein: CASSSDRDNEQFF. Full variable domain (rest looked up from reference TRBV28 and TRBJ2-1): DVKVTQSSRYLVKRTGEKVFLECVQDMDHENMFWYRQDPGLGLRLIYFSYDVKMKEKGDIPEGYSVSREKKERFSLILESASTNQTSMYLCASSSDRDNEQFFGPGTRLTVL.

The chain has TRBV6-1 and TRBJ2-5, with D possibly matching TRBD2 (6 bases). CDR3 length equals 14 residues. V was pared by 1 base and J by 7 bases, with 13 bases between. Germline CDR1 MNHNS, CDR2 SASEGT. CDR3 in amino acids: CASSEVSGLVTQYF. The DNA for the CDR3 is TGTGCCAGCAGTGAAGTAAGCGGGCTGGTGACCCAGTACTTC.

V usage is TRBV15 and J usage is TRBJ2-5; a weak D match, TRBD2 (5 bases). Germline loops: CDR1 LNHNV, CDR2 YYDKDF (reference sequence). The V end lost 3 bases, the J end lost 2 bases, and 13 bases lay between the germline ends. The CDR3 runs to 15 residues. CDR3 sequence (DNA): TGTGCCACCAGCAGGAGGGTCCCTGGTCAAGAGACCCAGTACTTC. Protein: CATSRRVPGQETQYF.

The rearrangement links TRBV3-1 (or the pseudogene TRBV3-2) to TRBJ2-2; D is uncertain. With 0 bases removed from V and 8 bases from J, the gap between germline ends came to 7 bases. Germline CDR1 LGHDT, CDR2 YNNKEL (reference sequence). The length of the CDR3 is 13 residues. CDR3 sequence: CASSQDPRGELFF. CDR3 sequence (DNA): TGTGCCAGCAGCCAAGATCCCAGGGGGGAGCTGTTTTTT.

This clone appeared a few times. The CDR3 region has the DNA TGTGCCAGCAGTACAATGGACAGACGTGAAGCTTTCTTT. Protein: CASSTMDRREAFF. The chain uses TRBV6-5 and TRBJ1-1; TRBD1 might be the D (6 bases). This CDR3 has 13 amino acids. Trimming took 5 bases from V and 7 from J, leaving 14 bases between them. In germline, CDR1 is MNHEY, CDR2 SVGAGI.

The chain recombines TRBV5-1 with TRBJ2-7, with TRBD1 as a possible D gene (8 bases). Looked up from germline, CDR1 is SGHRS and CDR2 is YFSETQ. The germline V and J ends were trimmed by 1 base and 4 bases, with 15 bases remaining between them. CDR3 length: 15 residues. The CDR3 nucleotides read TGCGCCAGCAGCTTGTTTACAGGGGGGGTTTACGAGCAGTACTTC. It is translated as CASSLFTGGVYEQYF.